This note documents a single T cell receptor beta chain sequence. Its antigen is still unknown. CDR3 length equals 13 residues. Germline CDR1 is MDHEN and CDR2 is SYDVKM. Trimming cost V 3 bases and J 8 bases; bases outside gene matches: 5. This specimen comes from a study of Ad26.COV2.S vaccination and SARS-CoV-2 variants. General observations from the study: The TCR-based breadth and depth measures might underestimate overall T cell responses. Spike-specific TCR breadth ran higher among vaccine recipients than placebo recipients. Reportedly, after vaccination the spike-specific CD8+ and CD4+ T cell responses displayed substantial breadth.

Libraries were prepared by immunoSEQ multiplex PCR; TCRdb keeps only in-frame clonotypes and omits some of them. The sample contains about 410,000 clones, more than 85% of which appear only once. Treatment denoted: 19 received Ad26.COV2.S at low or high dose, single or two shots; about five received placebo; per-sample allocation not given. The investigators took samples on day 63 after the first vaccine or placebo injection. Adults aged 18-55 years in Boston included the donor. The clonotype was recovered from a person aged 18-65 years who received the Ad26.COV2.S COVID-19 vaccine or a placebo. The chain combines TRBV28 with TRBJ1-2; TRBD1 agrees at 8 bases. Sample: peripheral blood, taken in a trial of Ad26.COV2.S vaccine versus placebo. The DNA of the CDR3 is TGTGCCAGCAGTTTCAGGGGGCGAATCGGCTACACCTTC. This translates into CASSFRGRIGYTF.